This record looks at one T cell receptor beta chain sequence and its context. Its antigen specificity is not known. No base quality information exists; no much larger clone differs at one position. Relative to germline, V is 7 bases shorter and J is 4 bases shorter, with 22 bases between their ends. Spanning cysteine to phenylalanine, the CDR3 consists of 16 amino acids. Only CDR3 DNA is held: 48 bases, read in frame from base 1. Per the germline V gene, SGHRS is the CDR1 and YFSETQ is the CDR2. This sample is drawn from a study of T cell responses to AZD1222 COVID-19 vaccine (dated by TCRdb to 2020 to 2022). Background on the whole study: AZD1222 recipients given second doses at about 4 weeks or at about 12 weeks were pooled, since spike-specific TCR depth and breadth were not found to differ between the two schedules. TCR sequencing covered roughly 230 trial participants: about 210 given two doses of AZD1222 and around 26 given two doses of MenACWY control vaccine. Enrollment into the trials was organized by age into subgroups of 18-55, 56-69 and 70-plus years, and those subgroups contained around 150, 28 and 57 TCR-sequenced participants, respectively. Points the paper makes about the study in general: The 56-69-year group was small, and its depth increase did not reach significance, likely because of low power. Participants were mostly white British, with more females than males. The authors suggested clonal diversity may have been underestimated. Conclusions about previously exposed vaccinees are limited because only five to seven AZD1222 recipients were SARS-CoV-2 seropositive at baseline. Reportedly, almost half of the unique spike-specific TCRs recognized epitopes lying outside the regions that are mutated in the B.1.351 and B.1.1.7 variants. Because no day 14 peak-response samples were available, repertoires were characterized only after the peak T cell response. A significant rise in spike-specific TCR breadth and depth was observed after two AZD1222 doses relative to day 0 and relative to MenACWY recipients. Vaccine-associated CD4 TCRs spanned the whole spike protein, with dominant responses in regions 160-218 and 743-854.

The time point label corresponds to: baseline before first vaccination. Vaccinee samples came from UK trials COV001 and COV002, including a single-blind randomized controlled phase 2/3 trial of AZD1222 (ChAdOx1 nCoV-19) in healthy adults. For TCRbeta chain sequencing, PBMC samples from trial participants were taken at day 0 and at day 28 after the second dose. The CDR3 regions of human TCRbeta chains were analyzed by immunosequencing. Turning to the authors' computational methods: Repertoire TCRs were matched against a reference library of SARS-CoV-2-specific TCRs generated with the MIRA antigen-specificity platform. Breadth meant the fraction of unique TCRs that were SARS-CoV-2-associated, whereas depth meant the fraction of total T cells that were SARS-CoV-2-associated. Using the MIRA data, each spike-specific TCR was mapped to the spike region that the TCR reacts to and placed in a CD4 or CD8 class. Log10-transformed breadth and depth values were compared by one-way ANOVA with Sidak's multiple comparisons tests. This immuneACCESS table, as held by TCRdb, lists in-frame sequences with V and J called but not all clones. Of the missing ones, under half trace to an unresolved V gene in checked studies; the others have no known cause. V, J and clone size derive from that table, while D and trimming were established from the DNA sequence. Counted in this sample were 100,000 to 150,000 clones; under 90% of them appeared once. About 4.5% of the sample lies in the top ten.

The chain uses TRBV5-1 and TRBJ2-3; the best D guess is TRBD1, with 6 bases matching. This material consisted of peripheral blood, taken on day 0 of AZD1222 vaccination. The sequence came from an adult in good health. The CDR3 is CASGRLEGVFADTQYF. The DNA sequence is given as TGCGCCAGCGGCCGTCTCGAGGGGGTCTTCGCAGATACGCAGTATTTT.